Listed here are 27 T cell receptor beta chains from one sample, sequenced in a study of blood T cell repertoires in COVID-19. Only in-frame clones appear in the TCRdb table, and some are missing; sequencing was by immunoSEQ multiplex PCR. The data hold around 150,000 clones, with over 80% observed a single time. The sequencing input was peripheral blood. The receptors here all came from a woman older than 75 with active or convalescent COVID-19.

The V gene is TRBV6-5, the J gene TRBJ1-1, with unresolved D. This CDR3 has 14 residues. The V and J ends lost 0 bases and 4 bases respectively, with 9 bases between them. From germline, CDR1 is MNHEY and CDR2 SVGAGI. The CDR3 DNA sequence: TGTGCCAGCAGTTACTCGCGCATCGGCACTGAAGCTTTCTTT. Translating it yields CASSYSRIGTEAFF.

The chain has TRBV7-8 and TRBJ2-7; 8 positions match TRBD2. This CDR3 has 16 residues. J gave up 2 bases and V 3 bases, and 9 bases lay outside the gene matches. CDR1 SGHVS and CDR2 FQNEAQ come from the germline V gene. The CDR3 reads CASSFRERGFTYEQYF. The DNA for the CDR3 is TGTGCCAGCAGCTTTCGGGAGCGGGGGTTCACCTACGAGCAGTACTTC.

The chain is built from TRBV6-1 and TRBJ2-2, with D perhaps TRBD2 (6 bases). The V end lost 2 bases, the J end lost 6 bases, and 7 bases lay between the germline ends. This CDR3 contains 13 residues. The germline V gene has CDR1 MNHNS and CDR2 SASEGT. The CDR3 bases are TGTGCCAGCAGTGAATGGAGGGCCGGGGAGCTGTTTTTT. As protein: CASSEWRAGELFF.

In DNA, the CDR3 is TGTGCCAGCAGCTTAGATACAGTCAATCAGCCCCAGCATTTT. Amino acids: CASSLDTVNQPQHF. The J gene is TRBJ1-5, the V gene TRBV11-2; D is unresolved. V lost 0 bases and J lost 3, with 6 bases in between. Germline V lookup: CDR1 SGHAT, CDR2 FQNNGV. The CDR3 loop spans 14 amino acids.

This rearrangement joins TRBV5-1 to TRBJ2-3, with D maybe TRBD1 (5 bases). The CDR3 sequence is 13 residues long. CDR1 SGHRS and CDR2 YFSETQ come from the germline V gene. Trimming removed 6 bases from V and 4 bases from J, with 12 bases in between. CDR3 amino acids: CASNPGSADTQYF. CDR3 sequence (DNA): TGCGCCAGCAACCCAGGGTCCGCAGATACGCAGTATTTT. The full variable domain, rest sourced from reference TRBV5-1 and TRBJ2-3, is KAGVTQTPRYLIKTRGQQVTLSCSPISGHRSVSWYQQTPGQGLQFLFEYFSETQRNKGNFPGRFSGRQFSNSRSEMNVSTLELGDSALYLCASNPGSADTQYFGPGTRLTVL.

The chain employs TRBV7-2 and TRBJ2-2; 9 bases match TRBD2. Trimming took 1 base from V and 1 from J; bases not matched to a gene: 10. This CDR3 has 19 residues. Germline values: CDR1 SGHTA, CDR2 FQGNSA. In nucleotides, the CDR3 is TGTGCCAGCAGCTTAGACTTGCTTCAGCGGGGGGTGAACACCGGGGAGCTGTTTTTT. It is translated as CASSLDLLQRGVNTGELFF.

The chain employs TRBV4-1 and TRBJ2-2, with 8 bases that match TRBD1. V lost 10 bases, J lost 4 bases, and 14 bases stayed unmatched. The CDR3 extends over 16 amino acids. Germline V gene sequence: CDR1 MGHRA, CDR2 YSYEKL. The CDR3 DNA reads as TGCGCCACCAGGGGGCAAACCGCCGGGGGCACCGGGGAGCTGTTTTTT. Its protein is CATRGQTAGGTGELFF.

The chain is built from TRBV6-5 and TRBJ1-2; weak D call: TRBD1 (6 bases). Germline V gene lookup returns CDR1 MNHEY and CDR2 SVGAGI. The V and J ends lost 0 bases and 5 bases respectively, with 16 bases between them. The CDR3 consists of 16 residues. The CDR3, as DNA: TGTGCCAGCAGTTACTCGATAACCGGACAGTTTTATGGCTACACCTTC. Protein product: CASSYSITGQFYGYTF.

The chain employs TRBV7-9 and TRBJ2-1, with 7 bases that match TRBD2. J gave up 8 bases and V 0 bases, and 1 base lay outside the gene matches. Germline CDR1 and CDR2: SEHNR and FQNEAQ (reference sequence). This CDR3 region has 13 residues. The CDR3 protein is CASSLAGGDEQFF. The CDR3 DNA is TGTGCCAGCAGCTTAGCTGGGGGGGATGAGCAGTTCTTC.

The sample holds one count of this clone. This CDR3 is also generated by other DNA sequences in the sample. The rearrangement links TRBV6-6 to TRBJ1-3, with 9 bases matching TRBD1. The CDR3 extends over 15 amino acids. J lost 4 bases, V lost 6 bases, and 7 bases had no gene match. Germline V gene sequence: CDR1 MNHNY, CDR2 SVGAGI (reference sequence). CDR3 DNA: TGTGCCAGCAGCCCCGGACAGGGGACCGGAAACACCATATATTTT. Protein: CASSPGQGTGNTIYF.

The chain joins TRBV4-3 to TRBJ1-2, with TRBD1 matching 7 bases. The germline gives CDR1 LGHNA, CDR2 YSLEER. The ends lost 6 bases at V and 3 bases at J; junction bases unmatched: 4. The CDR3 runs 13 residues. CDR3 sequence reads: CASSRQGDYGYTF. CDR3 in DNA: TGCGCCAGCAGTCGACAGGGAGACTATGGCTACACCTTC.

This clone was seen only once. The chain employs TRBV9 and TRBJ2-5, with 8 bases aligning to TRBD2. CDR1 and CDR2 from the germline V gene are SGDLS and YYNGEE. The CDR3 length is 15 residues. Losses at the gene ends were 0 bases for V and 4 bases for J; bases not matched to a gene: 5. CDR3 nucleotide sequence: TGTGCCAGCAGCGTAGCGGGGGGGCCCAGAGAGACCCAGTACTTC. Encoded protein: CASSVAGGPRETQYF.

This clone was observed once. V is TRBV14 and J is TRBJ2-5, with a weak D call TRBD1 (5 bases). The CDR3 spans 16 residues. V was clipped by 1 base and J by 3 bases, with 15 bases between them. Germline-derived CDR1 and CDR2 are SGHDN and FVKESK. The CDR3: CASSQVKFRDEETQYF. The CDR3 DNA follows: TGTGCCAGCAGCCAAGTAAAGTTCAGGGATGAAGAGACCCAGTACTTC.

The chain recombines TRBV11-2 with TRBJ1-2; D possibly corresponds to TRBD1 (5 bases). Trimming left V 5 bases short and J 4 bases short, with 17 bases between. The germline V gene encodes CDR1 SGHAT and CDR2 FQNNGV. The CDR3 extends over 15 amino acids. The CDR3 reads CASSLLGGTTYGYTF. The CDR3, as DNA: TGTGCCAGCAGCCTCCTCGGCGGGACCACCTATGGCTACACCTTC. Combining the CDR3 with reference TRBV11-2 and TRBJ1-2 gives the whole variable domain EAGVAQSPRYKIIEKRQSVAFWCNPISGHATLYWYQQILGQGPKLLIQFQNNGVVDDSQLPKDRFSAERLKGVDSTLKIQPAKLEDSAVYLCASSLLGGTTYGYTFGSGTRLTVV.

The chain couples TRBV7-9 to TRBJ1-2; 7 bases align to TRBD1. CDR1 SEHNR and CDR2 FQNEAQ come from the germline V gene (reference sequence). V gave up 4 bases and J gave up 1 base; unmatched junction bases: 9. The CDR3 is made up of 16 amino acids. CDR3 residues: CASSYTTGTVNYGYTF. The CDR3 nucleotides are TGTGCCAGCAGCTATACCACCGGGACAGTTAACTATGGCTACACCTTC.

The V gene is TRBV4-1, the J gene TRBJ1-6; D may be TRBD1 (5 bases). V was trimmed by 4 bases and J by 7 bases, leaving 17 bases between them. Germline CDR1 and CDR2: MGHRA and YSYEKL. CDR3 length equals 16 residues. The CDR3 reads CASSRQWDLPNSPLHF. CDR3 nucleotide sequence: TGCGCCAGCAGCCGCCAATGGGACTTACCAAATTCACCCCTCCACTTT.

In nucleotides, the CDR3 is TGCGCCAGCAGCTTGGCCGAGGGCAATACGCAGTATTTT. Translating it yields CASSLAEGNTQYF. This chain connects TRBV5-1 to TRBJ2-3, with a weak D call TRBD2 (5 bases). CDR3 length equals 13 residues. The V end lost 0 bases, the J end lost 7 bases, and 9 bases lay between the germline ends. Germline CDR1 reads SGHRS; CDR2 reads YFSETQ.

V usage is TRBV27 and J usage is TRBJ2-7; TRBD1 is a possible D gene (6 bases). Germline V CDR1 and CDR2: MNHEY, SMNVEV (reference sequence). CDR3 size: 12 residues. Written as DNA, the CDR3 is TGTGCTACAAGGGGGTTCTCCTACGAGCAGTACTTC. It specifies CATRGFSYEQYF.

The J gene is TRBJ1-2, the V gene TRBV21-1. TRBV21-1 is given as a pseudogene. The CDR3 sequence is 14 residues long. CDR3 residues: CASSKWRISKGYTF. The DNA for the CDR3 is TGTGCCAGCAGCAAATGGAGGATTTCTAAGGGCTACACCTTC.

The rearrangement links TRBV7-2 to TRBJ1-2; 7 bases line up with TRBD1. Germline assignment: CDR1 SGHTA and CDR2 FQGNSA. Trimming removed 4 bases from V and 0 bases from J; junction bases left unmatched: 5. This CDR3 comprises 15 residues. CDR3 residues: CASSSTGTSNYGYTF. In DNA form, the CDR3 reads TGTGCCAGCAGCTCGACAGGGACCTCTAACTATGGCTACACCTTC.

The gene calls are TRBV27 and TRBJ1-2, with 7 nucleotides matching TRBD1. CDR3 length equals 13 residues. V dropped 6 bases and J dropped 7; count of bases not matched to a gene: 8. Germline lookup yields CDR1 MNHEY and CDR2 SMNVEV (reference sequence). In DNA form, the CDR3 reads TGTGCCAGCAGGACCTTGACAGGGATTGGCTACACCTTC. Protein product: CASRTLTGIGYTF.

The genes are TRBV4-1 and TRBJ2-2, with D perhaps TRBD1 (6 bases). The CDR3 runs to 15 residues. Trimming cost V 4 bases and J 2 bases, with 11 bases left between them. CDR1 is MGHRA, CDR2 YSYEKL, per germline. The CDR3: CASSLGTINTGELFF. In DNA, the CDR3 is TGCGCCAGCAGCCTCGGGACAATAAACACCGGGGAGCTGTTTTTT.

This clone was seen once. The J gene is TRBJ1-4, the V gene TRBV7-8; D gene unclear. There are 14 residues in the CDR3. V lost 7 bases and J lost 5, with 14 bases in between. From germline, CDR1 is SGHVS and CDR2 FQNEAQ. CDR3 amino acids: CASTDREGNEKLFF. DNA of the CDR3: TGTGCCAGCACCGATAGGGAGGGAAATGAAAAACTGTTTTTT.

The V gene is TRBV5-6, the J gene TRBJ1-2; a weak D match, TRBD1 (6 bases). CDR3 length: 14 residues. The germline V and J ends were trimmed by 5 bases and 2 bases, with 13 bases remaining between them. Per the germline V gene, CDR1 is SGHDT and CDR2 is YYEEEE. CDR3 coding DNA: TGTGCCAGCAGTACAGGGACGCTCAACTATGGCTACACCTTC. Translation: CASSTGTLNYGYTF.

The chain combines TRBV10-3 with TRBJ2-1; the match to TRBD2 covers 9 bases. After removal of 0 bases from V and 5 bases from J, the junction contained 5 bases not matched to a gene. Germline V gene data show CDR1 as ENHRY and CDR2 as SYGVKD. This CDR3 contains 16 residues. The CDR3, as DNA: TGTGCCATCAGTGAGTCCAGCGGGGGGAATAACAATGAGCAGTTCTTC. Encoded protein: CAISESSGGNNNEQFF.

The chain is built from TRBV11-3 and TRBJ2-7; 11 bases fit TRBD1. The CDR3 runs to 16 residues. V gave up 2 bases and J gave up 3 bases; unmatched junction bases: 6. Germline CDR1 SGHNT, CDR2 YENEEA. CDR3: CASSLRVGTGGYEQYF. As DNA, the CDR3 is TGTGCCAGCAGCTTAAGGGTCGGGACAGGGGGCTACGAGCAGTACTTC.

The CDR3 DNA sequence: TGTGCCAGCAGTTTTTCAGACAGGGGGCGCAACTATGGCTACACCTTC. The encoded protein is CASSFSDRGRNYGYTF. This rearrangement joins TRBV27 to TRBJ1-2; 10 bases agree with TRBD1. Germline V lookup: CDR1 MNHEY, CDR2 SMNVEV (reference sequence). The CDR3 totals 16 residues. The V gene end was trimmed by 3 bases and the J gene end by 2 bases; junction bases not matched to a gene: 6.